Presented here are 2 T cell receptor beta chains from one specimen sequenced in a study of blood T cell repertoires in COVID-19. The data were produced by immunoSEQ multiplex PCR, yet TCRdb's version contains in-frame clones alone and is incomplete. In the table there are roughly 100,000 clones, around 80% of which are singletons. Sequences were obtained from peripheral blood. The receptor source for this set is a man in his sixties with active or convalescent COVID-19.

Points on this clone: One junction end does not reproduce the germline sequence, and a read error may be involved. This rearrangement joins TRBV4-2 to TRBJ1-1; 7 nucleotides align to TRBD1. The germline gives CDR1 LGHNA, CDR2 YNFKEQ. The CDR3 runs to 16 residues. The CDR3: CARSHEGAGGYTEAFF. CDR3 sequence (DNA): TGTGCCCGCAGCCACGAGGGGGCGGGGGGCTACACTGAAGCTTTCTTT.

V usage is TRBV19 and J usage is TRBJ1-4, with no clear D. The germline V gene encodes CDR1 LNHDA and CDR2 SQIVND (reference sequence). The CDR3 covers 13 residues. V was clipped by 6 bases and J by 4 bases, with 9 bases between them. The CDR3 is CASSDTYNEKLFF. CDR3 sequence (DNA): TGTGCCAGTAGCGACACCTATAATGAAAAACTGTTTTTT.